This TCR beta chain was identified in a study of blood T cell repertoires in COVID-19 (dated by TCRdb to the early 2020s). Study-level background: The collaborator samples originated in the United States, Italy and Spain and spanned the acute and convalescent phases of COVID-19. Where available, HLA class I and class II types were obtained from metadata supplied by the sample provider rather than from assay-based typing. Subjects who had been exposed to COVID-19, were actively infected with it, or had recovered from it provided the deeply sampled blood TCRbeta repertoires that made up the dataset. The repertoires were released in a freely available public database intended as a resource for research on the immune response to SARS-CoV-2. The samples were drawn from two sources: the first 160 participants of the ongoing ImmuneRACE study, and 1,000 to 1,500 subjects contributed by 6 global collaborators. Sample metadata almost always included a de-identified subject ID, COVID-19 status, age in years and sex. The prospective study material was composed of cDNA or gDNA derived from T cells, B-cell-depleted T cells, or PBMCs. Summary of the overall study and its limitations: The amount of clinical and demographic metadata varied by source and participant and was provided uncurated.

As for this clone: Its antigen has not been determined. One base away there is no much larger clone; base qualities are not given.

Collaborating institutions collected whole blood in K2EDTA tubes following their own protocols. Collaborator samples were shipped for TCRbeta analysis as frozen whole blood, isolated PBMCs, or DNA extracted from either sample type. TCRbeta CDR3 regions were amplified from genomic DNA using the immunoSEQ Assay, a bias-controlled multiplex PCR. In the source study's methods: The number of nucleated cells in each sample was estimated from the amplification of reference gene primers within the assay. To quantify the absolute abundance of each unique TCRbeta CDR3 rearrangement, sequence reads were collapsed and filtered. For each sample, productive Simpson clonality was calculated as the square root of Simpson's diversity index across productive rearrangements. As stored in TCRdb, this immuneACCESS dataset retains in-frame rearrangements with V and J assigned. A fraction of the clones does not appear; measured against another copy, unresolved V genes explain less than half of the discrepancy, and the remainder lacks a known reason. The V and J calls and clone size are taken from that table; D and trimming were inferred from the DNA. Counted in this sample were roughly 140,000 clones; about 90% of them appeared once. The ten largest clones represent 4% to 5% of the sample.

V gives up 2 bases and J gives up 2 bases, and the segment between their germline ends measures 10 bases. The germline V gene sets CDR1 to MNHNS and CDR2 to SASEGT. The CDR3 numbers 14 residues from cysteine through phenylalanine. This entry keeps only the CDR3 DNA: 42 bases, framed from base 1. The specimen was peripheral blood. This sequence originates from a woman aged 55-69 years with active or convalescent COVID-19. The chain is assembled from TRBV6-1 and TRBJ2-7; TRBD2 might be the D gene, on 5 matching bases. The nucleotides are TGTGCCAGCAGTGAATATGAGGGTACCTACGAGCAGTACTTC. Its translation reads: CASSEYEGTYEQYF.